The clone carrying this T cell receptor (beta chain) turned up a few times. Sample-barcoded 5' priming and a J-beta primer mix drove a second PCR of about 7 to 11 cycles. A tag from a template-switch adaptor with 12 random nucleotides marked each cDNA molecule. Every individual sample yielded 3 million or more paired-end reads (each containing CDR3). TCRdb passed the 5' RACE reads through MiXCR, listing each CDR3 protein once. In the table there are roughly 1.5 million distinct CDR3 sequences, approximately 39% of which are singletons. The data were obtained in a study of blood T cells in healthy people across ages. Study background: About one barcoded beta molecule per two T cells came from capture by template switching.

J was trimmed by 0 bases and V by 0 bases; bases with no gene match: 2. From germline, CDR1 is DFQATT and CDR2 SNEGSKA (reference sequence). This CDR3 has 15 residues. Ten milliliters of peripheral blood were drawn from each donor into EDTA-treated tubes. This TCR derives from a young woman in good health. The sample consisted of blood. J is TRBJ2-1 and V is TRBV20-1; 7 bases agree with TRBD2. In nucleotides, the CDR3 is TGCAGTGCTAGAGACCCTAGCGGCTCCTACAATGAGCAGTTCTTC. It specifies CSARDPSGSYNEQFF.